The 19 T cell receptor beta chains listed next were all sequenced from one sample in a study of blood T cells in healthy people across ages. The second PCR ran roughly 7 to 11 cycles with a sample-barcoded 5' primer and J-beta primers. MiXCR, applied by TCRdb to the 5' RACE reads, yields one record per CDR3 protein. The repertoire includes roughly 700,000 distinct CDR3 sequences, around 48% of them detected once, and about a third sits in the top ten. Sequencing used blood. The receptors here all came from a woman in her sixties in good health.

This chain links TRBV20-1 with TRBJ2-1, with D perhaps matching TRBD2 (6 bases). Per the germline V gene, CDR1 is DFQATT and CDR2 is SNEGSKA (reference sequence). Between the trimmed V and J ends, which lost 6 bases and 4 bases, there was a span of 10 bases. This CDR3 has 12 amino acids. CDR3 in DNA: TGCAGTGCGGGCGGGGAATACAATGAGCAGTTCTTC. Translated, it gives CSAGGEYNEQFF.

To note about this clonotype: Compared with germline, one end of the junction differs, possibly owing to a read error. The CDR3 DNA reads as TGCAACGTTGAAGTCCCGGGGGGCTATGGCTACACCTTC. Translation gives CNVEVPGGYGYTF. V and J are TRBV29-1 and TRBJ1-2, with D possibly TRBD1 on 5 matching bases. Per germline, CDR1 SQVTM and CDR2 ANQGSEA. The CDR3 is 13 residues long.

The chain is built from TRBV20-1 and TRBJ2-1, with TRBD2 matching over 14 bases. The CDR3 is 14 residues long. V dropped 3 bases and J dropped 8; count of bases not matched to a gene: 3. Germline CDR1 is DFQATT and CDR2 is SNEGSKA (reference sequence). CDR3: CSARTSGRVHEQFF. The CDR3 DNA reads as TGCAGTGCTAGGACTAGCGGGAGGGTTCATGAGCAGTTCTTC.

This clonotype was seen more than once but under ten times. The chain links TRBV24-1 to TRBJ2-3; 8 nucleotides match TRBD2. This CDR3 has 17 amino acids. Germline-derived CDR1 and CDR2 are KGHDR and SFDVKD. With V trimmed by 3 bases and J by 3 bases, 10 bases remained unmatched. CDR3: CATSDPLREGLTDTQYF. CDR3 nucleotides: TGTGCCACCAGTGATCCCCTCCGGGAGGGCCTTACAGATACGCAGTATTTT.

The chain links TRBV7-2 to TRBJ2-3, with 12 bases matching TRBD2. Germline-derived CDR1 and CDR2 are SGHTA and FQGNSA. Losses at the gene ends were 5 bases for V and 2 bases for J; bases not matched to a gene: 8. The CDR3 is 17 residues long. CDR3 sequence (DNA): TGTGCCAGCAGCCTAACGACTAGCGGGAGAACCACAGATACGCAGTATTTT. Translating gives CASSLTTSGRTTDTQYF.

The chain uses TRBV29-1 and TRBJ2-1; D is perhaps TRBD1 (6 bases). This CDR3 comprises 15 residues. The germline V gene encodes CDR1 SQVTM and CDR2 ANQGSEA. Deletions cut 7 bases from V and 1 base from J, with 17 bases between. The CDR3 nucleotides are TGCAGCGGAGGGTCCCGACAGGTGTCCTACAATGAGCAGTTCTTC. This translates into CSGGSRQVSYNEQFF.

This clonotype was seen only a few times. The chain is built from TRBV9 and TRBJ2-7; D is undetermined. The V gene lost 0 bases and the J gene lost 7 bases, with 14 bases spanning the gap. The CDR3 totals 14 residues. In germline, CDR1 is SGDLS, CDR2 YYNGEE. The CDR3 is CASSVGALNVEQYF. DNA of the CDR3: TGTGCCAGCAGCGTAGGGGCTTTAAATGTGGAGCAGTACTTC. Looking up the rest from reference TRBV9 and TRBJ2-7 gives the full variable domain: DSGVTQTPKHLITATGQRVTLRCSPRSGDLSVYWYQQSLDQGLQFLIQYYNGEERAKGNILERFSAQQFPDLHSELNLSSLELGDSALYFCASSVGALNVEQYFGPGTRLTVT.

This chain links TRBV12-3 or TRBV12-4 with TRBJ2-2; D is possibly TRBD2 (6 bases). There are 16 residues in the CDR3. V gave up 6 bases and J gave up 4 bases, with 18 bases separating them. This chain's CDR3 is CASSRSSAGSTGELFF. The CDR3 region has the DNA TGTGCCAGCAGCCGATCTAGCGCCGGAAGCACCGGGGAGCTGTTTTTT.

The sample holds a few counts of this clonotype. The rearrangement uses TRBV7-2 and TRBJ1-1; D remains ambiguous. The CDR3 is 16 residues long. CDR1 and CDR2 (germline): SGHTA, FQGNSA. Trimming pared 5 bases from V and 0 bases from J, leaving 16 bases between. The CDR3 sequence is CASSPRQWALNTEAFF. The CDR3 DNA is TGTGCCAGCAGCCCCCGCCAGTGGGCTTTGAACACTGAAGCTTTCTTT.

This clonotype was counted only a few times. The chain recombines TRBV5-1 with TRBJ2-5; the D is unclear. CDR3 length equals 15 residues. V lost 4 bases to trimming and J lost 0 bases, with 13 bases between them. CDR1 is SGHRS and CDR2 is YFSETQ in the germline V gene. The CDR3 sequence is CASSLIPGYQETQYF. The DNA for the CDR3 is TGCGCCAGCAGCCTAATACCCGGGTACCAAGAGACCCAGTACTTC. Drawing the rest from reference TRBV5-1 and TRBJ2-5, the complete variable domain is KAGVTQTPRYLIKTRGQQVTLSCSPISGHRSVSWYQQTPGQGLQFLFEYFSETQRNKGNFPGRFSGRQFSNSRSEMNVSTLELGDSALYLCASSLIPGYQETQYFGPGTRLLVL.

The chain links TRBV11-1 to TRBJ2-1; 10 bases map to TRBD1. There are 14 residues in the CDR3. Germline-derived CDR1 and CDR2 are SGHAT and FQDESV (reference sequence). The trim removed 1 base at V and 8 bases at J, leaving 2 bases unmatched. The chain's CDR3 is CASSLGGQGHEQFF. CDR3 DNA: TGTGCCAGCAGCTTAGGGGGACAGGGGCATGAGCAGTTCTTC.

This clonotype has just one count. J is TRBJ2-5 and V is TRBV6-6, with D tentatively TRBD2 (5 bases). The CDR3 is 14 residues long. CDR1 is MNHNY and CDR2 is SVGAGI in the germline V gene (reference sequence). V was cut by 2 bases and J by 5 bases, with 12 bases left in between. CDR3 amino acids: CASSYPGETETQYF. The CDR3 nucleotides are TGTGCCAGCAGTTACCCCGGGGAGACGGAGACCCAGTACTTC.

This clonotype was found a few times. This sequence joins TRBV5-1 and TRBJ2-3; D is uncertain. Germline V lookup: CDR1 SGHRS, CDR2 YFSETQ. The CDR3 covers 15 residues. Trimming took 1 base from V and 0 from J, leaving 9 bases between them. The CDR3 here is CASSLYGGSTDTQYF. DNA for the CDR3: TGCGCCAGCAGCTTGTATGGCGGAAGCACAGATACGCAGTATTTT.

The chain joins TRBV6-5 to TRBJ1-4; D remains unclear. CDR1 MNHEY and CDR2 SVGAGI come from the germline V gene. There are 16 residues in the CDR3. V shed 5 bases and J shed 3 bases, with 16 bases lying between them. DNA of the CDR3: TGTGCCAGCAGTCCCCGGGTCGGGCAGTCTAATGAAAAACTGTTTTTT. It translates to CASSPRVGQSNEKLFF.

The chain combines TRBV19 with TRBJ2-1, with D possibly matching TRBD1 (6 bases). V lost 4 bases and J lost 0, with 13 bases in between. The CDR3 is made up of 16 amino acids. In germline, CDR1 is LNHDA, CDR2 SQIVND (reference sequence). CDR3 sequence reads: CASSNPQGSSYNEQFF. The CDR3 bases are TGTGCCAGTAGTAACCCCCAGGGGAGCTCCTACAATGAGCAGTTCTTC.

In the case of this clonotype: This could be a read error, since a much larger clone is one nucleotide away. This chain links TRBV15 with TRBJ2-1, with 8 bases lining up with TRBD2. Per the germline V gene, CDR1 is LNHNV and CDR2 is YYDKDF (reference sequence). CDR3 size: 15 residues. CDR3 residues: CATSRKGLVSNERFF. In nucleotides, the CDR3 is TGTGCCACCAGCAGAAAGGGACTAGTCTCCAATGAGCGGTTCTTC. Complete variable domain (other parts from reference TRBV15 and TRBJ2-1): DAMVIQNPRYQVTQFGKPVTLSCSQTLNHNVMYWYQQKSSQAPKLLFHYYDKDFNNEADTPDNFQSRRPNTSFCFLDIRSPGLGDTAMYLCATSRKGLVSNERFFGPGTRLTVL.

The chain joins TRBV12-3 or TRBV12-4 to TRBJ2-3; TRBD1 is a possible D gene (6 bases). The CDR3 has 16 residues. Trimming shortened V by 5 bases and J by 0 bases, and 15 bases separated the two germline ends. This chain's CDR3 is CASSPRSQGSTDTQYF. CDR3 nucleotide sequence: TGTGCCAGCAGTCCAAGGAGCCAGGGGAGCACAGATACGCAGTATTTT.

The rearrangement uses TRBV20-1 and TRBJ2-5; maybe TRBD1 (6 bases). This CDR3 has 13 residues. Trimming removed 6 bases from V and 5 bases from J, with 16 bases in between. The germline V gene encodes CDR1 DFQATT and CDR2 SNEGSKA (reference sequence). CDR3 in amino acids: CSAQGPNQETQYF. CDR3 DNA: TGCAGTGCACAGGGCCCCAATCAGGAGACCCAGTACTTC.

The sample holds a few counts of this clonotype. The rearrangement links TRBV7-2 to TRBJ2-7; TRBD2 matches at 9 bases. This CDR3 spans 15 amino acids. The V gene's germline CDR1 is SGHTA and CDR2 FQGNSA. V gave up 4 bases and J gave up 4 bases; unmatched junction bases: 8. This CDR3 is CASSSSGAGGYEQYF. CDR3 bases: TGTGCCAGCAGCTCGTCCGGGGCGGGAGGGTACGAGCAGTACTTC.